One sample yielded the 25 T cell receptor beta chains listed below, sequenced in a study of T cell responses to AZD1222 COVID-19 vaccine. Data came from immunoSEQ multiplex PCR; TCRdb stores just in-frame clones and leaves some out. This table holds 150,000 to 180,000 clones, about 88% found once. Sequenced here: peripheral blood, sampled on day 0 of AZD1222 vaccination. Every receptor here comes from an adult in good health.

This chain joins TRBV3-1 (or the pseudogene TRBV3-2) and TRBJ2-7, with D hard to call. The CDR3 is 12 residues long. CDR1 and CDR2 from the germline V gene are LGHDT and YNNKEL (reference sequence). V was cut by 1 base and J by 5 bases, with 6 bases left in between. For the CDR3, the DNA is TGTGCCAGCAGCCAAGTAAGGGACGAGCAGTACTTC. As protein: CASSQVRDEQYF.

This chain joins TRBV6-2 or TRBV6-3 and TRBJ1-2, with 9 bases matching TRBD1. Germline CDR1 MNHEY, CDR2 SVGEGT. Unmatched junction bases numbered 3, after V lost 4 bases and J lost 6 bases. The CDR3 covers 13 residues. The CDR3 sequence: CASSFWTGDGYTF. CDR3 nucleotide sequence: TGTGCCAGCAGTTTCTGGACAGGGGATGGCTACACCTTC.

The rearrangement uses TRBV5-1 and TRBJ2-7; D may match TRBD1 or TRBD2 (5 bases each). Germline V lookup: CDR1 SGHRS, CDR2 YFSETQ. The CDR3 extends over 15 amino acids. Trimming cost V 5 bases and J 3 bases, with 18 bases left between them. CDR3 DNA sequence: TGCGCCAGCAGGAGAGACGGGACGGGGAACTACGAGCAGTACTTC. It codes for CASRRDGTGNYEQYF.

The CDR3 reads CASSSHKVSRTGYEQYF. The CDR3 DNA is TGTGCCAGCAGCTCGCACAAGGTTTCTCGAACCGGGTACGAGCAGTACTTC. The rearrangement uses TRBV11-2 and TRBJ2-7, with no clear D. V gave up 4 bases and J gave up 4 bases, with 23 bases separating them. Germline values: CDR1 SGHAT, CDR2 FQNNGV. This CDR3 has 17 residues.

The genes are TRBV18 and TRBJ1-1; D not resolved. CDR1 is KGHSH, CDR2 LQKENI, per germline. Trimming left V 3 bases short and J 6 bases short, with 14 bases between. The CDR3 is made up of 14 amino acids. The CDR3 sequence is CASSPTAAEAEAFF. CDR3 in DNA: TGTGCCAGCTCACCGACGGCAGCGGAGGCTGAAGCTTTCTTT.

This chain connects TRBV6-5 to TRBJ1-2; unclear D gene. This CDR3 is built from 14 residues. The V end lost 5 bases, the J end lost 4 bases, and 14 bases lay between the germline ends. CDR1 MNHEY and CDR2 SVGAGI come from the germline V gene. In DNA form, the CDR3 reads TGTGCCAGCAGTCCGCAGCGGGGAACCTATGGCTACACCTTC. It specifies CASSPQRGTYGYTF.

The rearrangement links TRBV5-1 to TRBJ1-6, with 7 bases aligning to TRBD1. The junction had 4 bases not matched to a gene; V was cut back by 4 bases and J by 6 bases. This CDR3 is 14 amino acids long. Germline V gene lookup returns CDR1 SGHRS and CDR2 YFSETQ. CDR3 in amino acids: CASSQGQPNSPLHF. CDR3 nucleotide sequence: TGCGCCAGCAGCCAGGGACAGCCTAATTCACCCCTCCACTTT.

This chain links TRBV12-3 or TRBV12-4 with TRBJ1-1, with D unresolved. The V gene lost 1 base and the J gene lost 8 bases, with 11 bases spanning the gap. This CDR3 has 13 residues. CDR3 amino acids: CASSLDRWSEAFF. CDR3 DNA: TGTGCCAGCAGTTTAGACCGATGGTCCGAAGCTTTCTTT.

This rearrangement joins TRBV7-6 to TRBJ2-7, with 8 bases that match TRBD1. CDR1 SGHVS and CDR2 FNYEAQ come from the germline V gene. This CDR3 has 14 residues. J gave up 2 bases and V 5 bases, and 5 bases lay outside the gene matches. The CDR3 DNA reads TGTGCCAGCAGCAAAGACAGGGGACCCTACGAGCAGTACTTC. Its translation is CASSKDRGPYEQYF.

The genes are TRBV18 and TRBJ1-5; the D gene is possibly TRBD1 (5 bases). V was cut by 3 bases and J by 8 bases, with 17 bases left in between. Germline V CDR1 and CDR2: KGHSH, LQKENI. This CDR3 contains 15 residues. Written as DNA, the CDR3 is TGTGCCAGCTCACCGGGACCAGGAATAAGGGAGCCCCAGCATTTT. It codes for CASSPGPGIREPQHF.

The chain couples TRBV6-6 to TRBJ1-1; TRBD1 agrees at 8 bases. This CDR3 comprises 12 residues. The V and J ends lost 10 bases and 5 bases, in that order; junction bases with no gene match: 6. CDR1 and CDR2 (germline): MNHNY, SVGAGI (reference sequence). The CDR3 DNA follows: TGTGCCAACGGACAGGGTGGGACTGAAGCTTTCTTT. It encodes CANGQGGTEAFF.

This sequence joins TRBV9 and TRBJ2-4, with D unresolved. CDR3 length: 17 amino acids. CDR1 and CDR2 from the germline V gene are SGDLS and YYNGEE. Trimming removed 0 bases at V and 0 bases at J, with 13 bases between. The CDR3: CASSVGEENLAKNIQYF. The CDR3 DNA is TGTGCCAGCAGCGTAGGGGAAGAGAACCTAGCCAAAAACATTCAGTACTTC. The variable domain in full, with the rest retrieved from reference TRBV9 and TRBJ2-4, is DSGVTQTPKHLITATGQRVTLRCSPRSGDLSVYWYQQSLDQGLQFLIQYYNGEERAKGNILERFSAQQFPDLHSELNLSSLELGDSALYFCASSVGEENLAKNIQYFGAGTRLSVL.

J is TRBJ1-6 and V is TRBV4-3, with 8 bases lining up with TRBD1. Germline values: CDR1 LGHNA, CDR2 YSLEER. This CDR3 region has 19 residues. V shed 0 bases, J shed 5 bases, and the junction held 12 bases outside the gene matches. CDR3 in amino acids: CASSQDLTSATGDNSPLHF. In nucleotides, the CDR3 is TGCGCCAGCAGCCAAGATCTGACTAGTGCGACAGGGGATAATTCACCCCTCCACTTT.

DNA of the CDR3: TGTGCCAGCAGATATACCGGGACAGGGGGCACTGAAGCTTTCTTT. It specifies CASRYTGTGGTEAFF. The rearrangement joins TRBV27 to TRBJ1-1; the match to TRBD1 covers 11 bases. The junction had 7 bases not matched to a gene; V was cut back by 6 bases and J by 4 bases. Germline V gene lookup returns CDR1 MNHEY and CDR2 SMNVEV (reference sequence). The CDR3 is made up of 15 amino acids.

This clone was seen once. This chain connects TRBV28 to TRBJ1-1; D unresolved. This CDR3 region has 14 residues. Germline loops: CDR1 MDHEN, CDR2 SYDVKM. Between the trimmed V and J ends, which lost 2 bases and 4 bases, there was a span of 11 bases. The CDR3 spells CASSLRGGSTEAFF. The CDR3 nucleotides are TGTGCCAGCAGTTTACGGGGAGGTAGCACTGAAGCTTTCTTT.

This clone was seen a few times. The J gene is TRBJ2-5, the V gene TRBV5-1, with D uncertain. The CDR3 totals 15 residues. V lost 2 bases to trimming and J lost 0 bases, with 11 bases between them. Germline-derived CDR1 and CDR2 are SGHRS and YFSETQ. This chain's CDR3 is CASSLMLGDQETQYF. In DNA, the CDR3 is TGCGCCAGCAGCTTAATGCTTGGCGACCAAGAGACCCAGTACTTC. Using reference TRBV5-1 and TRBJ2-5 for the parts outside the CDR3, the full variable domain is KAGVTQTPRYLIKTRGQQVTLSCSPISGHRSVSWYQQTPGQGLQFLFEYFSETQRNKGNFPGRFSGRQFSNSRSEMNVSTLELGDSALYLCASSLMLGDQETQYFGPGTRLLVL.

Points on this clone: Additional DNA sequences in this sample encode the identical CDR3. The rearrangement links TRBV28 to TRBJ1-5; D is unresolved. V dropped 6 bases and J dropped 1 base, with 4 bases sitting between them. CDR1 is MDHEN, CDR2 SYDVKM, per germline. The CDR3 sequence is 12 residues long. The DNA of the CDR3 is TGTGCCAGCAGAGTAAGCAATCAGCCCCAGCATTTT. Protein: CASRVSNQPQHF. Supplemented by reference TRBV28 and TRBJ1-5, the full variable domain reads DVKVTQSSRYLVKRTGEKVFLECVQDMDHENMFWYRQDPGLGLRLIYFSYDVKMKEKGDIPEGYSVSREKKERFSLILESASTNQTSMYLCASRVSNQPQHFGDGTRLSIL.

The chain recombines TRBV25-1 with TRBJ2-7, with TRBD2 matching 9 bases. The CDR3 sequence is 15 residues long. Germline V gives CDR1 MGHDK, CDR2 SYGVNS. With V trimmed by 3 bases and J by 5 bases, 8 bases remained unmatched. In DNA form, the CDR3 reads TGTGCCAGCAGTGATTTAGGGACTAGCAGAAACGAGCAGTACTTC. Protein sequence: CASSDLGTSRNEQYF.

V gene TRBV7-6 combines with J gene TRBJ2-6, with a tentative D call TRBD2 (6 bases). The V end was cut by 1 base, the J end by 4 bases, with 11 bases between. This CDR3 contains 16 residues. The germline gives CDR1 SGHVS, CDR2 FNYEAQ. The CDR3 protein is CASSLEGGLGANVLTF. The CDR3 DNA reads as TGTGCCAGCAGCTTAGAAGGAGGGTTAGGGGCCAACGTCCTGACTTTC.

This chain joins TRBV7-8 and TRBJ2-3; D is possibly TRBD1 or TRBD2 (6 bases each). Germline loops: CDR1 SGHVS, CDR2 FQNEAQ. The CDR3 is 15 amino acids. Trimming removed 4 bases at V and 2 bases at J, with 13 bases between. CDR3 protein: CASSSEGGHTDTQYF. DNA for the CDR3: TGTGCCAGCAGCTCGGAGGGGGGACACACAGATACGCAGTATTTT.

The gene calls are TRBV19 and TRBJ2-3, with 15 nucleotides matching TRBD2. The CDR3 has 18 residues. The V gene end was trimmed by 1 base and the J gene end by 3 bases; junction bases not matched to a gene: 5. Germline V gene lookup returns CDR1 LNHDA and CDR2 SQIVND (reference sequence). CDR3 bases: TGTGCCAGTAGTATAGGGACTAGCGGGGGGGCTGGAACAGATACGCAGTATTTT. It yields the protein CASSIGTSGGAGTDTQYF.

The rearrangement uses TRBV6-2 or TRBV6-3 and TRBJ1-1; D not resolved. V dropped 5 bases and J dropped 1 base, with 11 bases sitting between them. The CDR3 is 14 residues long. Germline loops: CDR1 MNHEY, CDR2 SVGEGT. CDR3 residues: CASSPRTGNTEAFF. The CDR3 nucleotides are TGTGCCAGCAGTCCCCGGACGGGGAACACTGAAGCTTTCTTT.

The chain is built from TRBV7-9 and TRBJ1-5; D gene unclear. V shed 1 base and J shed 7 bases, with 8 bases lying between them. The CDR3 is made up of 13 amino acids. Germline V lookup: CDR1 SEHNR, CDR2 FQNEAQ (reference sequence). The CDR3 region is CASSLGSSQPQHF. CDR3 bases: TGTGCCAGCAGCTTAGGTAGCTCGCAGCCCCAGCATTTT.

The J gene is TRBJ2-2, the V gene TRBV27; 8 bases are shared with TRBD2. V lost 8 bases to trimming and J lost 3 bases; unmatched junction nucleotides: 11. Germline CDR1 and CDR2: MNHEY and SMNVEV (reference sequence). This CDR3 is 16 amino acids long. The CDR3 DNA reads TGTGCCAGCGCCTATCGGGGGGGTTCGGACACCGGGGAGCTGTTTTTT. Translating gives CASAYRGGSDTGELFF.

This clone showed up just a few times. In DNA, the CDR3 is TGTGCCAGCAGCCCTGGGCAGGTTTATTCACCCCTCCACTTT. As protein: CASSPGQVYSPLHF. V is TRBV7-9 and J is TRBJ1-6; D uncertain. Germline assignment: CDR1 SEHNR and CDR2 FQNEAQ (reference sequence). Trimming stripped 5 bases from V and 8 bases from J, with 13 bases between. This CDR3 is built from 14 residues. The variable domain in full, completed from reference TRBV7-9 and TRBJ1-6, reads DTGVSQNPRHKITKRGQNVTFRCDPISEHNRLYWYRQTLGQGPEFLTYFQNEAQLEKSRLLSDRFSAERPKGSFSTLEIQRTEQGDSAMYLCASSPGQVYSPLHFGNGTRLTVT.